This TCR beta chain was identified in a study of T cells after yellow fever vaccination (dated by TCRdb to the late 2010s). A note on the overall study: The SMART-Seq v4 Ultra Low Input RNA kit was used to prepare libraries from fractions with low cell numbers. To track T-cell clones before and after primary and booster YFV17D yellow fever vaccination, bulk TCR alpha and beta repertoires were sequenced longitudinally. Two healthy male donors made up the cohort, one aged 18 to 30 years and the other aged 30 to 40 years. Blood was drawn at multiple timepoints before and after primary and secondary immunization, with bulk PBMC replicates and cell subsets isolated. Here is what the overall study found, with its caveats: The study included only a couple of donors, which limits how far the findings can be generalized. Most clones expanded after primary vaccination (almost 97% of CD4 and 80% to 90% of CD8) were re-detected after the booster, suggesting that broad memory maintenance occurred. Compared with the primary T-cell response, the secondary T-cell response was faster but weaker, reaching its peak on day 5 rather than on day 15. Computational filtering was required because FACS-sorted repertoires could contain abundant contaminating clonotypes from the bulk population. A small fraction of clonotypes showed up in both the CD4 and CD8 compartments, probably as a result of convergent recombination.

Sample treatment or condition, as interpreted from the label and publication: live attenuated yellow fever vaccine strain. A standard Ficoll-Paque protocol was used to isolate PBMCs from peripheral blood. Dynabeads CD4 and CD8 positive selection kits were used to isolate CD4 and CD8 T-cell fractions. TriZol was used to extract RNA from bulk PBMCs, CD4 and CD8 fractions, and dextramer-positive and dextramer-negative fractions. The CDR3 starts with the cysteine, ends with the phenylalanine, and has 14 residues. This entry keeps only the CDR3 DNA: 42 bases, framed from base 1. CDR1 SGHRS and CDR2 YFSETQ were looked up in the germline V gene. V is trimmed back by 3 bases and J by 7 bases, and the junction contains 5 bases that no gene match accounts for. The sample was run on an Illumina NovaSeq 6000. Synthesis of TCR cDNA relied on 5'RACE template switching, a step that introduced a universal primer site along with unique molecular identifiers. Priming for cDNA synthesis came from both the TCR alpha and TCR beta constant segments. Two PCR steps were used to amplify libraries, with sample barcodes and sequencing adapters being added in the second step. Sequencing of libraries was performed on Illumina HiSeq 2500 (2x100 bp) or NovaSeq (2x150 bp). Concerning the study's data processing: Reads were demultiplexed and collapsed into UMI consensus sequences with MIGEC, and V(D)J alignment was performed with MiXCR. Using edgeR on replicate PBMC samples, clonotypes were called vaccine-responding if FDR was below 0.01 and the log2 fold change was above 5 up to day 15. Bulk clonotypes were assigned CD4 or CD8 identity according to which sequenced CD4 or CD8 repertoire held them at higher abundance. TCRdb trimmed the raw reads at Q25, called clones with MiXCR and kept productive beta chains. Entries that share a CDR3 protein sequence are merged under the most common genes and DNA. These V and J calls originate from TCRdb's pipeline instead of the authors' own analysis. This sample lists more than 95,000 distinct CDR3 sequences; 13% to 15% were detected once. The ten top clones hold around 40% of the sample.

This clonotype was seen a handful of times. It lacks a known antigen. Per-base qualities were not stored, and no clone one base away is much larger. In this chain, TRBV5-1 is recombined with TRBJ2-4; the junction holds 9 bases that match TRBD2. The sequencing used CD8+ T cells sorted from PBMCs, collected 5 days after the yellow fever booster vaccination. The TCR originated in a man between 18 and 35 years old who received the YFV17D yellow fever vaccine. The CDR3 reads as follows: CASSSGLARNIQYF. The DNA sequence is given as TGCGCCAGCAGCTCGGGACTAGCTAGGAACATTCAGTACTTC.